Following are 32 T cell receptor beta chains from one sample sequenced in a study of T cell responses to AZD1222 COVID-19 vaccine listed by TCRdb under 2021. The time point label, as the study defines it: baseline before first vaccination. The library relied on the immunoSEQ multiplex PCR assay. The source is immuneACCESS, and TCRdb retained only in-frame sequences with V and J called. Part of the clones is not carried over; for the studies checked, unresolved V genes explain less than half of this, and the remainder is unexplained. The sample table contains over 95,000 clones; only one count was recorded for more than 75% of them. Roughly 12% of the sample rests with the top ten. The sample in question was peripheral blood, obtained on day 0 of AZD1222 vaccination. Receptors originate from an adult in good health.

The rearrangement links TRBV28 to TRBJ1-4; D perhaps matches TRBD1 (5 bases). V gave up 1 base and J gave up 8 bases, with 8 bases separating them. Germline V CDR1 and CDR2: MDHEN, SYDVKM. The CDR3 is made up of 13 amino acids. CDR3 protein: CASSLSGYEKLFF. DNA for the CDR3: TGTGCCAGCAGTTTATCAGGGTACGAAAAACTGTTTTTT.

For the CDR3, the DNA is TGTGCCAGCAGGTACCTATCCGGGACAGCAAGCACAGATACGCAGTATTTT. This sequence encodes CASRYLSGTASTDTQYF. V and J are TRBV5-8 and TRBJ2-3; 7 nucleotides line up with TRBD1. The CDR3 is 17 amino acids. CDR1 SGHTS and CDR2 YDEGEE come from the germline V gene. After removal of 5 bases from V and 0 bases from J, the junction contained 12 bases not matched to a gene.

The chain carries TRBV5-1 and TRBJ1-1, with D possibly being TRBD1 (5 bases). The CDR3 runs 13 residues. In germline, CDR1 is SGHRS, CDR2 YFSETQ. The ends were cut back, 3 bases at V and 5 bases at J, with 11 bases in the middle. For the CDR3, the DNA is TGCGCCAGCAGCTCTCTGGGGGGAACTGAAGCTTTCTTT. Its translation: CASSSLGGTEAFF.

The V call is TRBV12-3 or TRBV12-4, the J call TRBJ1-2; 7 positions agree with TRBD1. This CDR3 has 12 residues. V shed 10 bases, J shed 4 bases, and the junction held 6 bases outside the gene matches. CDR3 amino acids: CATEDRVYGYTF. As DNA, the CDR3 is TGTGCCACCGAAGACAGGGTCTATGGCTACACCTTC.

The chain couples TRBV30 to TRBJ2-7, with a possible D match to TRBD1 (6 bases). The CDR3 sequence is 12 residues long. Germline-derived CDR1 and CDR2 are GTSNPN and SVGIG (reference sequence). Between the trimmed V and J ends, which lost 2 bases and 2 bases, there was a span of 7 bases. CDR3: CAWSKGAYEQYF. The CDR3 nucleotides are TGTGCCTGGAGTAAGGGGGCCTACGAGCAGTACTTC.

The chain carries TRBV27 and TRBJ2-1, with 14 nucleotides matching TRBD2. The CDR3 has 18 residues. Germline values: CDR1 MNHEY, CDR2 SMNVEV (reference sequence). Germline trimming cut 6 bases from V and 1 base from J; bases unmatched to any gene: 8. The CDR3 is CASRKTSGRENSYNEQFF. In DNA, the CDR3 is TGTGCCAGCAGAAAGACTAGCGGGAGGGAGAATTCCTACAATGAGCAGTTCTTC.

The CDR3 here is CASSLLLADTGELFF. For the CDR3, the DNA is TGTGCCAGCAGCTTATTACTAGCTGACACCGGGGAGCTGTTTTTT. The J gene is TRBJ2-2, the V gene TRBV7-9; perhaps TRBD2 as D (6 bases). In germline, CDR1 is SEHNR, CDR2 FQNEAQ (reference sequence). The CDR3 length is 15 residues. V lost 2 bases, J lost 3 bases, and 10 bases lay in between. The whole variable domain, remainder taken from reference TRBV7-9 and TRBJ2-2, is DTGVSQNPRHKITKRGQNVTFRCDPISEHNRLYWYRQTLGQGPEFLTYFQNEAQLEKSRLLSDRFSAERPKGSFSTLEIQRTEQGDSAMYLCASSLLLADTGELFFGEGSRLTVL.

The rearrangement joins TRBV6-5 to TRBJ2-1, with TRBD1 as a possible D gene (5 bases). Per the germline V gene, CDR1 is MNHEY and CDR2 is SVGAGI. The CDR3 contains 14 residues. Trimming removed 7 bases from V and 8 bases from J, with 18 bases in between. The DNA for the CDR3 is TGTGCCAGCACCATCCCGGACATTGGTTATGAGCAGTTCTTC. Translation gives CASTIPDIGYEQFF.

The chain joins TRBV24-1 to TRBJ2-3; TRBD2 might be the D (5 bases). The V end lost 4 bases, the J end lost 4 bases, and 14 bases lay between the germline ends. CDR3 length equals 15 residues. CDR1 is KGHDR and CDR2 is SFDVKD in the germline V gene. CDR3 DNA: TGTGCCACCAGTGACGCTCGGGGTACCGCAGATACGCAGTATTTT. Translation gives CATSDARGTADTQYF.

The chain couples TRBV10-2 to TRBJ2-1; no clear D gene. V gave up 7 bases and J gave up 0 bases, with 10 bases separating them. There are 14 residues in the CDR3. CDR1 and CDR2 from the germline V gene are WSHSY and SAAADI. The CDR3 DNA follows: TGCGCCAGCACTTTCGGCGACTCCTACAATGAGCAGTTCTTC. Translation: CASTFGDSYNEQFF.

This chain uses TRBV28 with TRBJ2-1, with 12 nucleotides matching TRBD2. The length of the CDR3 is 16 residues. Germline V CDR1 and CDR2: MDHEN, SYDVKM. V lost 5 bases, J lost 7 bases, and 9 bases stayed unmatched. In nucleotides, the CDR3 is TGTGCCAGCAGTGGAGCCGGGACTAGCGGGTTGAATGAGCAGTTCTTC. Residues: CASSGAGTSGLNEQFF.

The chain uses TRBV7-2 and TRBJ2-7; D gene unclear. The CDR3 has 14 amino acids. V was pared by 5 bases and J by 1 base, with 12 bases between. Per germline, CDR1 SGHTA and CDR2 FQGNSA. The CDR3 loop is CASSPHTQSYEQYF. The CDR3 DNA reads TGTGCCAGCAGCCCCCACACGCAATCCTACGAGCAGTACTTC.

The rearrangement uses TRBV2 and TRBJ2-3, with D uncertain. The germline V and J ends were trimmed by 4 bases and 8 bases, with 7 bases remaining between them. The CDR3 sequence is 11 residues long. Germline V gene data show CDR1 as SNHLY and CDR2 as FYNNEI. For the CDR3, the DNA is TGTGCCAGCAGTGCCCTGGGTACGCAGTATTTT. Amino acids: CASSALGTQYF. The full variable domain, in which reference TRBV2 and TRBJ2-3 provide the parts outside the CDR3, is EPEVTQTPSHQVTQMGQEVILRCVPISNHLYFYWYRQILGQKVEFLVSFYNNEISEKSEIFDDQFSVERPDGSNFTLKIRSTKLEDSAMYFCASSALGTQYFGPGTRLTVL.

The chain is built from TRBV6-5 and TRBJ2-5; D remains unclear. Germline-derived CDR1 and CDR2 are MNHEY and SVGAGI. This CDR3 region has 13 residues. With 0 bases removed from V and 7 bases from J, the gap between germline ends came to 9 bases. CDR3 region: CASSYSEPGTQYF. Written as DNA, the CDR3 is TGTGCCAGCAGTTACTCGGAACCGGGGACCCAGTACTTC.

This clone was counted a single time. The V and J genes are TRBV3-1 (or the pseudogene TRBV3-2) and TRBJ2-1, with TRBD2 as a possible D gene (5 bases). The CDR3 has 13 amino acids. Germline loops: CDR1 LGHDT, CDR2 YNNKEL (reference sequence). Trimming stripped 0 bases from V and 12 bases from J, with 12 bases between. CDR3 protein: CASSQDIGVRQFF. In DNA form, the CDR3 reads TGTGCCAGCAGCCAAGATATCGGGGTAAGGCAGTTCTTC.

The chain couples TRBV18 to TRBJ1-1; D is ambiguous. Germline V gives CDR1 KGHSH, CDR2 LQKENI. CDR3 size: 13 residues. Between the trimmed V and J ends, which lost 6 bases and 0 bases, there was a span of 8 bases. CDR3 sequence: CASSPNLNTEAFF. CDR3 bases: TGTGCCAGCTCGCCGAACTTGAACACTGAAGCTTTCTTT. The whole variable domain, remainder taken from reference TRBV18 and TRBJ1-1, is NAGVMQNPRHLVRRRGQEARLRCSPMKGHSHVYWYRQLPEEGLKFMVYLQKENIIDESGMPKERFSAEFPKEGPSILRIQQVVRGDSAAYFCASSPNLNTEAFFGQGTRLTVV.

The chain employs TRBV27 and TRBJ1-6; D is perhaps TRBD1 (5 bases). The V gene lost 4 bases and the J gene lost 10 bases, with 20 bases spanning the gap. This CDR3 comprises 16 residues. Per germline, CDR1 MNHEY and CDR2 SMNVEV (reference sequence). CDR3 DNA sequence: TGTGCCAGCAGTTCGGGCAAGGGGCTTACCAAGTCACCCCTCCACTTT. This sequence encodes CASSSGKGLTKSPLHF.

The rearrangement uses TRBV7-9 and TRBJ2-3; possibly TRBD2 for D (6 bases). Between the trimmed V and J ends, which lost 8 bases and 1 base, there was a span of 13 bases. This CDR3 region has 14 residues. The germline V gene has CDR1 SEHNR and CDR2 FQNEAQ (reference sequence). CDR3 DNA sequence: TGTGCCAGCCGGGACTCACCCCGCACAGATACGCAGTATTTT. This codes for CASRDSPRTDTQYF.

The CDR3 reads CASSQRLSAENIQYF. CDR3 sequence (DNA): TGTGCCAGCAGCCAAAGACTATCGGCCGAAAACATTCAGTACTTC. This sequence joins TRBV3-1 (or the pseudogene TRBV3-2) and TRBJ2-4; a weak D match, TRBD2 (5 bases). From germline, CDR1 is LGHDT and CDR2 YNNKEL (reference sequence). Trimming left V 2 bases short and J 5 bases short, with 13 bases between. CDR3 length: 15 residues.

The chain employs TRBV20-1 and TRBJ1-2; perhaps TRBD1 as D (6 bases). Germline CDR1 and CDR2: DFQATT and SNEGSKA (reference sequence). The CDR3 has 11 residues. V was clipped by 8 bases and J by 4 bases, with 11 bases between them. The CDR3 DNA sequence: TGCAGTCCACAGGGTGGCTATGGCTACACCTTC. Residues: CSPQGGYGYTF.

This rearrangement joins TRBV3-1 (or the pseudogene TRBV3-2) to TRBJ2-5; D is unclear. From germline, CDR1 is LGHDT and CDR2 YNNKEL (reference sequence). The ends were cut back, 1 base at V and 1 base at J, with 19 bases in the middle. The CDR3 loop spans 18 amino acids. CDR3 protein: CASSQVDGRVLGQETQYF. The CDR3 nucleotides are TGTGCCAGCAGCCAAGTGGATGGGCGTGTTCTCGGCCAAGAGACCCAGTACTTC.

V usage is TRBV27 and J usage is TRBJ1-5; D is uncertain. V lost 3 bases, J lost 7 bases, and 10 bases lay in between. Germline CDR1 MNHEY, CDR2 SMNVEV (reference sequence). The CDR3 totals 13 residues. The CDR3 DNA is TGTGCCAGCAGTTTGTTCGGGTTCCAGCCCCAGCATTTT. This translates into CASSLFGFQPQHF.

This clone showed up just once. The rearrangement joins TRBV6-5 to TRBJ2-3, with D possibly being TRBD1 (5 bases). Trimming shortened V by 0 bases and J by 3 bases, and 10 bases separated the two germline ends. In germline, CDR1 is MNHEY, CDR2 SVGAGI. This CDR3 contains 15 residues. CDR3 in DNA: TGTGCCAGCAGTTACTCGGGGCTAGGTACAGATACGCAGTATTTT. It is translated as CASSYSGLGTDTQYF.

This chain joins TRBV27 and TRBJ1-1; D perhaps matches TRBD1 (5 bases). Trimming cost V 3 bases and J 5 bases, with 16 bases left between them. The germline V gene encodes CDR1 MNHEY and CDR2 SMNVEV (reference sequence). This CDR3 is 15 amino acids long. CDR3 sequence reads: CASSLYWQGRTEAFF. Written as DNA, the CDR3 is TGTGCCAGCAGTTTGTATTGGCAGGGAAGAACTGAAGCTTTCTTT.

The genes are TRBV19 and TRBJ1-5; the D gene is possibly TRBD1 (5 bases). CDR3 length: 17 amino acids. Germline CDR1 LNHDA, CDR2 SQIVND (reference sequence). V was pared by 0 bases and J by 4 bases, with 16 bases between. The DNA of the CDR3 is TGTGCCAGTAGTATAGATGGGTGGGGGTCAGGAAATCAGCCCCAGCATTTT. It codes for CASSIDGWGSGNQPQHF.

This chain links TRBV6-5 with TRBJ2-5; 11 nucleotides align to TRBD2. V was clipped by 5 bases and J by 1 base; unmatched bases: 3. The CDR3 consists of 15 residues. Germline CDR1 is MNHEY and CDR2 is SVGAGI. DNA for the CDR3: TGTGCCAGCAGTACCGGACTAGCGGGCCAAGAGACCCAGTACTTC. Protein sequence: CASSTGLAGQETQYF.

CDR3 amino acids: CAWSVRLLKGGEAFF. In DNA form, the CDR3 reads TGTGCCTGGAGTGTACGTCTCCTGAAGGGGGGTGAAGCTTTCTTT. This sequence joins TRBV30 and TRBJ1-1; a possible D gene is TRBD1 (6 bases). Germline CDR1 is GTSNPN and CDR2 is SVGIG (reference sequence). V lost 0 bases and J 7 bases, leaving 18 bases between the germline ends. The CDR3 spans 15 residues.

The chain recombines TRBV6-2 or TRBV6-3 with TRBJ2-7; D unresolved. V lost 2 bases, J lost 3 bases, and 5 bases lay in between. This CDR3 is built from 12 residues. Germline CDR1 and CDR2: MNHEY and SVGEGT. The CDR3 loop reads CASSYRIYEQYF. CDR3 nucleotide sequence: TGTGCCAGCAGTTACCGAATCTACGAGCAGTACTTC.

This chain uses TRBV11-3 with TRBJ2-2; 8 nucleotides match TRBD2. Germline V CDR1 and CDR2: SGHNT, YENEEA. This CDR3 has 14 residues. The V gene end was trimmed by 5 bases and the J gene end by 5 bases; junction bases not matched to a gene: 4. The CDR3 sequence: CASSPGGDTGELFF. The CDR3 nucleotides are TGTGCCAGCAGCCCGGGAGGGGATACCGGGGAGCTGTTTTTT. Together with reference TRBV11-3 and TRBJ2-2, the CDR3 gives the full variable domain: EAGVVQSPRYKIIEKKQPVAFWCNPISGHNTLYWYLQNLGQGPELLIRYENEEAVDDSQLPKDRFSAERLKGVDSTLKIQPAELGDSAVYLCASSPGGDTGELFFGEGSRLTVL.

The chain employs TRBV7-9 and TRBJ2-7; D not certain. V shed 1 base and J shed 6 bases, with 7 bases lying between them. The V gene's germline CDR1 is SEHNR and CDR2 FQNEAQ (reference sequence). The CDR3 contains 12 residues. In DNA form, the CDR3 reads TGTGCCAGCAGCTTAGAACTGGGCGAGCAGTACTTC. Encoded protein: CASSLELGEQYF.

The chain carries TRBV24-1 and TRBJ2-1, with D hard to call. V was pared by 2 bases and J by 0 bases, with 1 base between. Looked up from germline, CDR1 is KGHDR and CDR2 is SFDVKD. The CDR3 has 13 amino acids. This chain's CDR3 is CATSDSSYNEQFF. For the CDR3, the DNA is TGTGCCACCAGTGATTCCTCCTACAATGAGCAGTTCTTC.

This clone was seen once. The chain carries TRBV7-2 and TRBJ2-2; the D gene is possibly TRBD1 (5 bases). Trimming removed 4 bases at V and 8 bases at J, with 8 bases between. This CDR3 is built from 12 residues. The germline V gene has CDR1 SGHTA and CDR2 FQGNSA. The DNA of the CDR3 is TGTGCCAGCAGCTCCCGACAGGGGGAGCTGTTTTTT. As protein: CASSSRQGELFF.